This TCR beta chain was sequenced in a study of CD4 T cells in relation to SARS-CoV-2 and coronaviruses. Looking at the study overall: Controls used an HIV-1 Nef peptide pool or no peptide. The restricting HLA molecule for shared crossreactive spike epitopes was mapped. Findings of the study overall: Each donor contributed either pre-pandemic or post-infection samples, not both. The cross-reactivity analysis covered only spike protein, not other viral proteins.

The unexposed donors gave CD4+ T cells in about 2010-2018, prior to COVID-19. The cells were cultured for 10 days before CD4+ T cells were isolated. The protocol was immunoSEQ multiplex PCR, while the TCRdb copy is restricted to in-frame clones and leaves out a portion. The sample has 15,000 to 20,000 clones; about 80% are singletons. V gave up 3 bases and J gave up 4 bases, with 13 bases separating them. The V gene's germline CDR1 is SEHNR and CDR2 FQNEAQ (reference sequence). The length of the CDR3 is 16 residues. About this clone itself: Its matching antigen is unknown.

This clonotype was obtained from a human donor in good health. Sequenced material: CD4+ T cells from PBMCs, cultured in vitro. The chain couples TRBV7-9 to TRBJ1-6; TRBD1 might be the D (6 bases). The CDR3 spells CASSFRSGTYNSPLHF. The CDR3 DNA sequence: TGTGCCAGCAGCTTTAGATCCGGGACATATAATTCACCCCTCCACTTT.